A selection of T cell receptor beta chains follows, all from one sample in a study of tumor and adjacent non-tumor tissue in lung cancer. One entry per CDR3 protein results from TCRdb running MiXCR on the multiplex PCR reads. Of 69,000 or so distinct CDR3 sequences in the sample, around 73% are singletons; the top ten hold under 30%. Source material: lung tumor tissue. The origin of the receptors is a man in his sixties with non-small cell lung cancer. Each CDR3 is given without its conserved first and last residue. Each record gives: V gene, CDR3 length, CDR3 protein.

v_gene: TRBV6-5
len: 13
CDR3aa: ARSPRAGGTDTQC

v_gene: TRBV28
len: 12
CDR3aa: ASSFGDVYNEQF

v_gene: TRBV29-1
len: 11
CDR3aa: RGDTGGGTEAF

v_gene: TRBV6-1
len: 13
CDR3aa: ASIAVDRSSAPLH

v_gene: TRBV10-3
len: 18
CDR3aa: ANSEYGPRGRDSRAKVLT

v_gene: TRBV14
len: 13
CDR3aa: ASLWTSGGQETQY

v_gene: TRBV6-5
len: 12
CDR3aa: ASSYLGGNQPQH

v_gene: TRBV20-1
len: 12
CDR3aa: SAARTRGDYEEY

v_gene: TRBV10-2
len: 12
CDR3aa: ASKSGEATATQY

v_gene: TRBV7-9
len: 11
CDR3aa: ASSSGKGTEQY

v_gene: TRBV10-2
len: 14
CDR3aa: ARRNRGLTVNTEAF

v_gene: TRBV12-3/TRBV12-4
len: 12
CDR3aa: ASSPTSGSFEQF

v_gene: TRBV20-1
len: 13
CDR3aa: SARTFGQTTDTKY

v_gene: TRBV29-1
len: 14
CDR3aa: SVESMLAGDYNDQL

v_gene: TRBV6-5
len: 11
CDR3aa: ASSTLGSYEQY

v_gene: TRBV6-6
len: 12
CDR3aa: ASSTGTRGHEQY

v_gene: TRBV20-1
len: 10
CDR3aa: SAMRELYGLY

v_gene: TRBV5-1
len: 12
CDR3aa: ASNLDNNTGELF

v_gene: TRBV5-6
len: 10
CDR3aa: ASSFSGRPQH

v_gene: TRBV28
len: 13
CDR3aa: ASSTRDSMWEKLF

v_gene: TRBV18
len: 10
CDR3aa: ASSPGVNEQF

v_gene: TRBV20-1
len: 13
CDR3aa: SARDGSRAPVTQY

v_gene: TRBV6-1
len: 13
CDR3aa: VSSDIVLAKNIQY

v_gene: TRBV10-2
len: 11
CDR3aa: ASRARFSGELF

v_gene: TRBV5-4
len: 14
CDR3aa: ASDLIEREPGDKRY

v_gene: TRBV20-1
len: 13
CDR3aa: NVIKLAGLVNEQF

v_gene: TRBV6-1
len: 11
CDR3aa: ANTSGVNTEAF

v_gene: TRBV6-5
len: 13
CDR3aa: ASSYSRRATAEQY

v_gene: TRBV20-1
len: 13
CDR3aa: SAPTSGMDLRELL

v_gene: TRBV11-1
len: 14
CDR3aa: ASGPLLAVSYNEQF

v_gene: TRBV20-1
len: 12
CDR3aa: SAPKSGDLGEQY

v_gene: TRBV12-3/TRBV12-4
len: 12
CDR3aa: ASSLGPTYNEQS

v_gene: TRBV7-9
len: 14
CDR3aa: ASSTHRGEGSYEQY

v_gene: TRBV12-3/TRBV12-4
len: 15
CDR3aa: ASCLLSLRGLPEKLF

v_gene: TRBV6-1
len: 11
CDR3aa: ATSALGRAEAF

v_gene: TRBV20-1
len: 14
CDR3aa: SARYQGLAGVDKQY

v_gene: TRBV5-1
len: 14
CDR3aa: ACTLAIGSRGETQY

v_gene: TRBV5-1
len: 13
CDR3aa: ASSLNQRGEETQY

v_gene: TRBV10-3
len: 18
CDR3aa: AISNHVTSGRDSGANVLT

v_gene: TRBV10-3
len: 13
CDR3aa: AISEWTSDTYTQY

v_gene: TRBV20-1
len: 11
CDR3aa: NAPSFTGHEQY

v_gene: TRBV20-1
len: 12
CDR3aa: SDREPQDNNGYT

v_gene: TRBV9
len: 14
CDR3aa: ASTGGTSGGTGELF

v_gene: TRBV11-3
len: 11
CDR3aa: ASSLRDQMTQY

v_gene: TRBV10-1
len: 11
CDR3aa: TSSDGSIDTQY

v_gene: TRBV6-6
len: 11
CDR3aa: ASSSPGDQPQY

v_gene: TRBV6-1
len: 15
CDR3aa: ASSDVIMDFFKDEQY

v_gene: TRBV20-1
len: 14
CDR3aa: SARDGWDRVSYEQY

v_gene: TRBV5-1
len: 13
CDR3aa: ASRRTGGNAVELF

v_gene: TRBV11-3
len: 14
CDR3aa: ASSTGLADSTDTQY

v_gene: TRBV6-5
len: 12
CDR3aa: ASSRPDRSYEQY